These T cell receptor beta chains were read from a single sample in a study of OX40 agonist ivuxolimab in advanced cancers. Here immunoSEQ multiplex PCR was the method, and the copy in TCRdb shows in-frame clones only, minus some. The profile shows some 140,000 clones, over 75% of them singletons. The starting material was CD4+ or CD8+ T cells sorted from blood, obtained in a trial of the OX40 agonist ivuxolimab. The receptor set was obtained from an adult with an advanced solid tumor such as melanoma, head and neck, liver or kidney cancer. Both conserved end residues are part of each CDR3. The D gene is left open where the match is weak. Some rows have no size entry. The others give once, few or many, or a class for an expanded clone.

j_call | v_call | d_call | clone_size | cdr3_aa | cdr3_nt
TRBJ2-3 | TRBV9 | NA | NA | CASSPNVGGRTDTQYF | TGTGCCAGCAGCCCGAACGTGGGGGGGCGCACAGATACGCAGTATTTT
TRBJ2-1 | TRBV10-3 | TRBD1 | NA | CAISGQGANEQFF | TGTGCCATCAGTGGACAGGGTGCGAATGAGCAGTTCTTC
TRBJ2-7 | TRBV5-1 | TRBD1 | once | CASSFGQGPYEQYF | TGCGCCAGCAGCTTTGGACAGGGTCCCTACGAGCAGTACTTC
TRBJ1-1 | TRBV5-5 | NA | NA | CASSLQALTEAFF | TGTGCCAGCAGCTTGCAGGCGTTAACTGAAGCTTTCTTT
TRBJ2-1 | TRBV9 | NA | once | CASGGSGYNEQFF | TGTGCCAGCGGAGGGAGCGGATACAATGAGCAGTTCTTC
TRBJ1-5 | TRBV2 | NA | NA | CASSELRQRGNQPQHF | TGTGCCAGCAGTGAATTACGGCAGCGGGGAAATCAGCCCCAGCATTTT
TRBJ2-7 | TRBV7-8 | TRBD1 | few | CASREGQGVSSYEQYF | TGTGCCAGCCGCGAGGGACAGGGGGTTAGCTCCTACGAGCAGTACTTC
TRBJ2-7 | TRBV28 | NA | once | CASSTGRPIGYEQYF | TGTGCCAGCAGTACCGGACGGCCCATAGGGTACGAGCAGTACTTC
TRBJ1-1 | TRBV25-1 | NA | NA | CASSGIRSGGTEAFF | TGTGCCAGCAGTGGGATCAGGTCGGGGGGCACTGAAGCTTTCTTT
TRBJ1-1 | TRBV19 | TRBD1 | NA | CASSLNQGTGLEAFF | TGTGCCAGTAGTTTAAACCAAGGGACAGGGCTTGAAGCTTTCTTT
TRBJ2-7 | TRBV10-3 | NA | NA | CAISERVDFSSYEQYF | TGTGCCATCAGTGAGAGAGTGGATTTCAGCTCCTACGAGCAGTACTTC
TRBJ1-5 | TRBV28 | NA | once | CASSIDRRPYSNQPQHF | TGTGCCAGCAGTATCGACAGGAGACCGTATAGCAATCAGCCCCAGCATTTT
TRBJ1-1 | TRBV18 | TRBD1 | NA | CASSPGTGRENTEAFF | TGTGCCAGCTCACCTGGGACAGGGCGGGAGAACACTGAAGCTTTCTTT
TRBJ1-4 | TRBV28 | NA | NA | CASSLPQGPNEKLFF | TGTGCCAGCAGTTTGCCACAGGGACCTAATGAAAAACTGTTTTTT
TRBJ2-2 | TRBV7-2 | TRBD1 | NA | CASSPTHRGPGELFF | TGTGCCAGCAGCCCCACACACAGGGGCCCCGGGGAGCTGTTTTTT
TRBJ2-1 | TRBV5-6 | TRBD2 | NA | CASSVSGRAPEQFF | TGTGCCAGCAGCGTTAGCGGGAGGGCCCCTGAGCAGTTCTTC
TRBJ2-2 | TRBV5-8 | NA | NA | CASSLWANTGELFF | TGTGCCAGCAGCTTGTGGGCGAACACCGGGGAGCTGTTTTTT
TRBJ2-3 | TRBV5-1 | TRBD2 | NA | CASSLTSGATDTQYF | TGCGCCAGCAGCCTCACTAGCGGGGCCACAGATACGCAGTATTTT
TRBJ2-7 | TRBV11-2 | NA | NA | CASTLYGGLAYEQYF | TGTGCCAGCACCCTCTATGGAGGGCTCGCCTACGAGCAGTACTTC
TRBJ2-3 | TRBV19 | NA | NA | CASSSIVGGGDTQYF | TGTGCCAGTAGTAGTATAGTCGGGGGAGGAGATACGCAGTATTTT